This T cell receptor beta chain is from a study of cytomegalovirus exposure and HLA in healthy donors (dated by TCRdb to the late 2010s). Regarding the research as a whole: An earlier analysis of approximately 550 of the donors reported more than 250 Gb of sequence data and approximately 110 million unique TCR beta sequences from around 200 million T cells. In the later analysis, no new phenotypic data were used to find candidate immune exposures; instead, reliance was placed on TCR beta sequences and their occurrence across donors. Typing coverage varied by locus: roughly 629-640 donors for A, B, C, DRB1 and DQB1; about 520 for DQA1; some 610 for DPA1; under 490 for DPB1. The study aimed to test whether cataloging public T cell receptors could reveal signatures of past pathogen exposure. In addition to the first cohort of roughly 700 subjects, a separate validation cohort of 120 different subjects was used. A later genetic analysis took genome-wide SNP genotypes for about 65% of the 666 donors and used that subset as a discovery cohort. In a later analysis, previously published TCR beta repertoires from 600 to 850 donors were re-analyzed and high-resolution HLA genotyping was added so that TCR occurrence patterns could be studied. Every repertoire in the discovery cohort had been generated on one and the same sequencing platform. Alongside the repertoire data, information on donor age, sex, ethnicity and CMV serostatus was compiled. HLA typing covered class I and class II loci at four-digit resolution. Across approximately 400 genotyped donors of the cohort, an average of approximately 240,000 unique TCR beta nucleotide sequences per donor were sequenced, and 15% to 20% of those sequences were non-productive. An early release that covered roughly 600 HLA-typed donors contained approximately 300 gigabases of sequencing data and about 93 million unique TCR sequences. An earlier analysis of 450 to 750 of the donors used high-throughput TCR beta sequencing to judge whether each TCR beta V gene segment behaved as functional or pseudogenic. The T cell repertoires of 670 or so subjects were profiled by immunosequencing and related to cytomegalovirus serostatus. To predict cytomegalovirus infection status, the study combined high-throughput TCR immunosequencing, statistical association of individual TCRs with disease status, and machine learning. Among the approximately 400 genotyped donors, around 81% belonged to the genetic ancestry cluster associated with self-reported Caucasian donors. Because of strong linkage in the cohort, five DR-DQ haplotypes were treated as single units for association and clustering.

The cohort comprised some 680 healthy bone marrow donors. At the time of sampling, every cohort member was nominally healthy, though immune exposures that went unrecorded were likely present. The donor was CMV seropositive and belonged to the group of 250 to 300 seropositive cohort members. A peripheral blood sample was provided by each donor, and peripheral blood mononuclear cells were used for TCR beta sequencing. The Qiagen DNeasy Blood Extraction Kit was used to extract genomic DNA from the blood cell samples. Libraries came from the immunoSEQ multiplex PCR assay. For the multiplex PCR, a mixture combining 60 forward primers for TCR Vbeta segments and 13 reverse primers for TCR Jbeta segments was used. A multiplex PCR assay on genomic DNA amplified the CDR3 region of rearranged TCR beta genes. On the Illumina HiSeq System, the amplified TCR beta libraries were sequenced as 87-base-pair reads. The paper's processing steps were these. In a later analysis, tens of millions of unique TCR beta chains were counted across the 650 to 750 repertoires, and approximately 9.9 million of these chains were shared by at least two donors. To remove PCR and sequencing errors, raw reads were error-corrected and collapsed into unique sequences using a nearest-neighbor algorithm that merged closely related sequences. V, D and J gene segments were assigned by aligning CDR3 sequences to IMGT reference sequences. For a sequence to be retained, a match of at least six nucleotides was required to both a V gene segment and a J gene segment. Rearrangements were classified as productive when the CDR3 lacked stop codons and remained in frame with V and J, and all other rearrangements were classified as non-productive. CDR3 was defined by IMGT convention, running from the second conserved V-encoded cysteine to the conserved J-encoded phenylalanine. The earlier analysis of 450 to 750 of the donors excluded any sequence lacking an unambiguous match to a single V gene segment. An earlier analysis of 587 of the donors called V segments functional above 56.7% productive rearrangements and segregating when the between-donor standard deviation exceeded 5%. A statistical classification framework was built for diagnosing cytomegalovirus status from the catalog of TCR beta chain sequences. In a later analysis, V and J genes were assigned by comparing TCR nucleotide sequences against IMGT/GENE-DB human TR gene sequences. In a later analysis, CDR3 sequences and most-parsimonious VDJ recombination scenarios were assigned using the TCRdist pipeline. In a later analysis, each TCR beta chain was defined by its CDR3 amino acid sequence together with its V-gene family, and reads without a unique V-gene family were excluded. In a later analysis, a few hundred highly shared, low-generation-probability nucleotide sequences were removed to address suspected cross-contamination and a sequencing artifact. A later analysis calculated a clonal expansion index for each public chain from normalized within-repertoire ranks of inferred template counts. Generation probabilities in a later analysis came from a VDJ recombination model fitted to out-of-frame rearrangements, and those results were checked against IGoR. In a later analysis, hypergeometric tests were used to score TCR-TCR, TCR-HLA and TCR-CMV co-occurrence, with a repertoire-size bias correction applied to TCR pairs. To estimate false discovery rates, a later analysis permuted the HLA or CMV assignments 20 times. A later analysis grouped co-occurring TCRs with DBSCAN, adding TCRdist sequence similarity when clustering within HLA-allele-positive subsets. Co-occurrence clustering excluded repertoires with fewer than 30,000 or more than 120,000 public chains, plus five with anomalous nucleotide sharing. TCRdb's version of the immuneACCESS table is confined to in-frame rearrangements and falls short of the full clone set. An unresolved V gene accounts for under half of the shortfall where checked; the remainder is of unknown origin. V and J calls and clone size are given by that table; D and trimming were obtained from the DNA. This sample gives about 100,000 clones in total; 79% of them show up just once. Clones ranked in the top ten supply 3.5% to 4.5% of the sample.

CDR1 and CDR2 are drawn from the germline V gene: MNHNS, SASEGT. Trimming removed 6 bases from V and 4 bases from J, leaving 16 bases between the germline ends. The cysteine opens and the phenylalanine closes a CDR3 of 15 amino acids. Only the CDR3 DNA stays, 45 bases, in frame from base 1. What the research found in general, with its limitations: According to a later analysis, most CMV-associated TCR beta chains appeared to be HLA-restricted, and the HLA associations seemed to be driven largely by CMV exposure. The study listed 164 TCR beta chains as associated with cytomegalovirus. At a false discovery rate of 0.05, a later analysis linked under 20,000 TCR beta sequences to specific HLA alleles. Some IMGT-functional V segments, including TRBV6-2 and TRBV6-3, could not be distinguished by the 87-base-pair reads and were therefore excluded. Roughly uniform sequencing depth across donors was assumed in presence/absence analyses, although this assumption may not hold. When HLA alleles, especially DR and DQ, strongly co-occurred, attributing TCR associations to individual alleles was difficult. In vitro tests confirmed that three of the cytomegalovirus-associated TCR beta chains recognize cytomegalovirus antigens. A group of highly shared sequence variants was considered likely to be a technical artifact of the sequencing pipeline. Cytomegalovirus status was reported to be diagnosed by the classifier with high specificity and sensitivity in both the original and validation cohorts. Linkage disequilibrium might explain the correlated functional status among segregating V segments, but an unknown experimental factor could not be ruled out. A further reported finding was that TCR beta sequences accurately predicted the HLA-A and HLA-B alleles for most subjects in the first cohort. Because counts were too low, roughly 16 rarely observed V segments, including chromosome 9 orphons, were excluded from the earlier analysis of fewer than 650 of the donors. Most TCR sequences were seen in very few donors, while some public TCRs were found in many individuals. A later genetic analysis associated a missense DCLRE1C variant with V-gene and J-gene trimming of TCR beta chains, and an independent cohort replicated the association. Only TCR beta chains were sequenced in this cohort, and the absence of alpha or paired-chain data limited detectable features. According to the authors, the approach could potentially be generalized to other disease states and immunological phenotypes. A later analysis found that HLA-associated TCR beta chains were more clonally expanded and had lower generation probabilities than equally common non-associated chains. Immune exposure information for the cohort was limited to CMV serostatus. According to a later analysis, TCR association rates differed among HLA loci, with DRB1 alleles showing the most associated TCRs and HLA-C alleles showing the fewest. In an earlier analysis of about 540 of the donors, most TCR beta V segments were observed in productive rearrangements about 87% or about 30% of the time, broadly matching IMGT annotations. Because HLA typing was unavailable for some donors at each locus, only the typed subset was used in association tests. Compared with the 666-donor mean, donors in an Asian-associated ancestry cluster had fewer N-insertions in productive TCRs, according to a later genetic analysis. According to a later analysis, parvovirus B19, influenza, CMV and Epstein-Barr virus appeared linked to several top co-occurrence clusters.

Note on this clone: Its specific antigen is unknown. The input lacks base qualities; no much larger clone sits a single base away.

The sequence came from a female donor in good health and CMV-seropositive. Source material: PBMCs. The rearrangement joined TRBV6-1 to TRBJ1-5, with the D gene not confidently named. The nucleotide sequence is TGTGCCAGCAGCCTCTCGGGAGTTTCGAATCAGCCCCAGCATTTT. This codes for CASSLSGVSNQPQHF.